What follows describes a single T cell receptor beta chain. Its antigen is unidentified. The data originate from a study of identical twins. In TCRdb, the 5' RACE reads were re-called with MiXCR into one record per CDR3 protein. Seen here are approximately 260,000 distinct CDR3 sequences, around 8% observed once, and the top ten hold less than 4%. The ends lost 0 bases at V and 1 base at J; junction bases unmatched: 0. Germline values: CDR1 SGHRS, CDR2 YFSETQ. The CDR3 consists of 15 residues. Study outcomes and limitations: Beta clonotypes that were abundant in cord blood contained fewer insertions, a pattern absent from memory repertoires. Beta out-of-frame sequences showed weaker excess twin sharing.

This same sample was also part of a study on yellow fever vaccine responses in identical twins. That paper notes: In identical twins, vaccine T cell responses appeared partly shared and partly individual.

The J gene is TRBJ1-1, the V gene TRBV5-1, with 10 positions matching TRBD1. The sequence was collected from a woman aged 18 to 35 in good health. The sequenced material came from CD8+ T cells sorted from blood. CDR3 protein: CASSLGTGGNTEAFF. CDR3 nucleotide sequence: TGCGCCAGCAGCTTGGGGACAGGGGGGAACACTGAAGCTTTCTTT.